This TCR beta chain was recovered during a study of identical twins (dated by TCRdb to about 2016). Regarding the study in general: To test whether fetal clonotypes persist, this study deep-sequenced TCR alpha and beta repertoires from monozygotic twins, from unrelated adults of various ages, and from cord blood. To rule out contamination, the twin experiments were replicated at different times with different library preparation protocols.

The CDR3 runs 14 residues from the cysteine to the phenylalanine. Kept here is only the CDR3 DNA, which spans 42 bases and is read in frame from base 1. V was cut back by 1 base and J by 3 bases, leaving a gap of 9 bases between them. CDR1 is given as MNHEY and CDR2 as SVGAGI, both from the germline V gene. As for this clonotype: Its cognate antigen has yet to be identified. The sample holds no much larger clone one base away, and base qualities are not on file.

The library was generated by 5' RACE. TCRdb records Illumina HiSeq 2000 as the sequencer. Template switching introduced a universal primer binding site; the final cDNA contained a unique molecular identifier, enabling accurate counting of TCR cDNA molecules. First-strand cDNA for TCR alpha and beta chains was synthesized from specific primers in the conserved constant-segment region. Each cDNA library was double barcoded, with a SMART-Mk sample barcode plus Illumina barcodes, to control for contamination. TruSeq adapter sequences, together with Illumina sample barcodes, were added in two successive PCR steps. The TCR alpha and beta cDNA libraries were sequenced on the Illumina HiSeq platform using custom primers. In the original analysis: Raw reads were processed with MiGEC to extract unique molecular identifiers, and MiXCR was used to determine CDR3 positions. For each individual, recombination models were inferred using an EM algorithm with the repgenHMM and IGoR tools. The tcR package in R was used for shared clonotype analysis, with sharing normalized by the product of cloneset sizes. Out-of-frame nonproductive sequences were analyzed to study raw recombination free of thymic and clonal selection effects. TCRdb took the public reads, trimmed them with fastp at Q25, ran MiXCR for clone calling and kept in-frame beta chains. Rows merge per CDR3 protein into single entries with the most common DNA and genes. The V and J calls come from TCRdb's annotation, not from the publication. In this sample the table shows around 960,000 distinct CDR3 sequences, more than 9% of which occur a single time. 1.5% to 2% of the sample lies in the top ten.

Overall study results and their limits: Out-of-frame TCR alpha sequences shared between twins showed an excess of low generation-probability sequences compared with coincidental sharing between unrelated individuals. Invariant T cells such as MAIT and iNKT could partly confound zero-insertion analyses, although diverse VJ usage argued against such confounding for most clonotypes. Recombination models systematically underestimated out-of-frame TCR alpha sharing in monozygotic twins but agreed with sharing between unrelated individuals. A weaker excess of twin sharing was found in beta out-of-frame sequences because the signal-to-noise ratio was lowered by fewer shared sequences. Abundant cord blood beta clonotypes carried fewer insertions; young adult naive repertoires showed a weaker similar trend, while memory repertoires showed none. Because the same donors could not be followed over many years, conclusions were based on cross-sectional statistical analysis.

All donors were healthy Caucasians. The twin cohort comprised three pairs of female monozygotic twins, all aged about 18 to 29 years. The RNA used for TCR libraries was isolated from peripheral blood mononuclear cells. These data are also associated with another study on yellow fever vaccine responses in identical twins. The other study reports the following: The authors reported that the T cell response to vaccination in identical twins appeared partly convergent and partly personalized. The study precisely tracked vaccine-responding T cell clones in identical twins.

The sequence came from a young woman in good health. The material sequenced was PBMCs. The V and J genes are TRBV6-5 and TRBJ2-5; confidence is insufficient to name the D gene. The CDR3 reads CASSYYIQKETQYF. The DNA sequence is given as TGTGCCAGCAGTTACTACATACAAAAAGAGACCCAGTACTTC.